This T cell receptor (beta chain) was sequenced in a study of T cell responses to AZD1222 COVID-19 vaccine. Points from the study as a whole: White British donors predominated, females outnumbered males, and clonal diversity was possibly underestimated. No day 14 peak samples; only post-peak repertoires were characterized. Vaccine-related CD4 TCRs covered spike, predominating at 160-218 and 743-854. Targeting of unmutated variant regions was reportedly seen in nearly half of spike-specific TCRs.

A word on this clone: The antigen remains undetermined.

TCRdb keeps only in-frame clones here, not all; method: immunoSEQ multiplex PCR. The top ten hold about 6.1% of the sample, which has 92,000 or so clones, over 75% seen once. This CDR3 has 16 residues. Looked up from germline, CDR1 is GTSNPN and CDR2 is SVGIG (reference sequence). V lost 3 bases, J lost 3 bases, and 9 bases stayed unmatched. This rearrangement joins TRBV30 to TRBJ2-1, with 9 bases identical to TRBD1. The material sequenced was peripheral blood, taken 28 days after the second AZD1222 dose. The sequence came from an adult who received the AZD1222 COVID-19 vaccine. This chain's CDR3 is CAWSGRLGQGYNEQFF. The DNA for the CDR3 is TGTGCCTGGAGCGGAAGGTTGGGACAGGGCTACAATGAGCAGTTCTTC.